This T cell receptor beta chain was found in a study of blood T cell repertoires in COVID-19. Across the study: The study drew acute and convalescent COVID-19 samples from the United States, Italy and Spain. The analysed material was cDNA or gDNA that came from T cells, B-cell-depleted T cells, or PBMCs.

Original data processing: Amplified reference gene primers provided the basis for estimating nucleated cell counts. TCRdb keeps only in-frame clones here, not all; method: immunoSEQ multiplex PCR. V, J and clone size derive from that table, while D and trimming were established from the DNA sequence. The data show about 140,000 clones, 80% to 90% seen once. Trimming shortened V by 10 bases and J by 0 bases, and 16 bases separated the two germline ends. The CDR3 is made up of 16 amino acids. Germline assignment: CDR1 SNHLY and CDR2 FYNNEI. The TCR originated in a woman between 55 and 75 years old with acute or convalescent COVID-19. The V call is TRBV2, the J call TRBJ1-6, with D perhaps matching TRBD1 (5 bases). Sequenced input: peripheral blood. The DNA of the CDR3 is TGTGCCATACCGGGACTGTCGAGCTCCTATAATTCACCCCTCCACTTT. This codes for CAIPGLSSSYNSPLHF.